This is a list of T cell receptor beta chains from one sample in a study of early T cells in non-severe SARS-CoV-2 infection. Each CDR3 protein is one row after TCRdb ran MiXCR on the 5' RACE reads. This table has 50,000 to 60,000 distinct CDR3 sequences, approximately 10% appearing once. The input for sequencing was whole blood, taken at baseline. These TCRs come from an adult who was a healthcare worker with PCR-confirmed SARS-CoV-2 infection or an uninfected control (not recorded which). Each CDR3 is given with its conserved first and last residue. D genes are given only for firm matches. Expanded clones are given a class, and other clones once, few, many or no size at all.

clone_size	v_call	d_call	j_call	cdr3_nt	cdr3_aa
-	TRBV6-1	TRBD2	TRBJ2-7	TGTGCCAGCAGTCTACTAGCGGGAGAGACCTACGAGCAGTACTTC	CASSLLAGETYEQYF
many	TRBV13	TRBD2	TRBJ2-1	TGTGCCAGCAGCTTAGATCGGCTAGCGGGAGAGTACAATGAGCAGTTCTTC	CASSLDRLAGEYNEQFF
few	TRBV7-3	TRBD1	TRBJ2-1	TGTGCCAGCAGCGTCACAGGGGTCACCTACAATGAGCAGTTCTTC	CASSVTGVTYNEQFF
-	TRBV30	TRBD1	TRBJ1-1	TGTGCCTGGAGTTCGGGACAGGGGGCGCAGAGTGCTTTCTTT	CAWSSGQGAQSAFF
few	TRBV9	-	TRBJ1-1	TGTGCCAGCAGCGTAGGGCCGAACACTGAAGCTTTCTTT	CASSVGPNTEAFF
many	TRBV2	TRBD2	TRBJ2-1	TGTGCCAGCTGTTGCACTAGCGATGAGCAGTTCTTC	CASCCTSDEQFF
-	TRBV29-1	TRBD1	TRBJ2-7	TGCAGCGCGCGAGGACAGGGCTCCTACGAGCAGTACTTC	CSARGQGSYEQYF
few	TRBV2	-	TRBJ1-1	TGTGCCAGCAGTGGGCAGTCAGTGGGCACTGAAGCTTTCTTT	CASSGQSVGTEAFF
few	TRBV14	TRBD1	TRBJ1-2	TGTGCCAGCAGCCAAGCTGGGACAGGAGGCTACACCTTC	CASSQAGTGGYTF
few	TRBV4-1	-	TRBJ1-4	TGCGCCAGCAGCCAAGGGCGGGCCCGGGCCCATAATGAAAAACTGTTTTTT	CASSQGRARAHNEKLFF
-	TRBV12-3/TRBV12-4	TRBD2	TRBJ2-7	TGTGCCAGCAGTTTCCTAGCGGGAGGCCGCTACGAGCAGTACTTC	CASSFLAGGRYEQYF
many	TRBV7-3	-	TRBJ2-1	TGTGCCAGCAGCTTCGGAAATGAGCAGTTCTTC	CASSFGNEQFF
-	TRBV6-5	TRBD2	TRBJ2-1	TGTGCCAGCAGCCGACTAGCGGGAACCTACAATGAGCAGTTCTTC	CASSRLAGTYNEQFF
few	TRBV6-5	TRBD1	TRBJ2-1	TGTGCCAGCAGACTATCCGGGACAGCCTACAATGAGCAGTTCTTC	CASRLSGTAYNEQFF
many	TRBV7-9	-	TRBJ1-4	TGTGCCAGCAGCTTCCCGGGGAATGAAAAACTGTTTTTT	CASSFPGNEKLFF
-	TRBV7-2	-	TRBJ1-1	TGTGCCAGCAGTTCCAGGGTCATCCCTGAAGCTTTCTTT	CASSSRVIPEAFF
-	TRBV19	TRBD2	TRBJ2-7	TGTGCCAGTAGTACGACTAGCGGGGGCTACGAGCAGTACTTC	CASSTTSGGYEQYF
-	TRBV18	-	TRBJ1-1	TGTGCCAGCTCACCCCGGGCCCCGGGGCGAGGTACTGAAGCTTTCTTT	CASSPRAPGRGTEAFF
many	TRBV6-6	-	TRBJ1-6	TGTGCCAGCAGTCCCGGGACACTTAATTCACCCCTCCACTTT	CASSPGTLNSPLHF
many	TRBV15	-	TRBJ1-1	TGTGCCACCAGCAGAGATTACAACCCGACGGACACTGAAGCTTTCTTT	CATSRDYNPTDTEAFF
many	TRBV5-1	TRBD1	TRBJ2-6	TGCGCCAGCACCTCGGGACAGCTCTCTGGGGCCAACGTCCTGACTTTC	CASTSGQLSGANVLTF
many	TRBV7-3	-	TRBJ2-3	TGTGCCAGCAGCCCCCATGGTAGCACAGATACGCAGTATTTT	CASSPHGSTDTQYF
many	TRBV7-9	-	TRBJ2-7	TGTGCCAGCAGCTTAGGGAGGGCCCCCTCCTACGAGCAGTACTTC	CASSLGRAPSYEQYF
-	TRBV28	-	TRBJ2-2	TGTGCCAGCAGTTTAGTAGGGTCTCGCACCGGGGAGCTGTTTTTT	CASSLVGSRTGELFF
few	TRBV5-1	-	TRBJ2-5	TGCGCCAGCAGCTTGAGTAGGGATTCAGAGACCCAGTACTTC	CASSLSRDSETQYF
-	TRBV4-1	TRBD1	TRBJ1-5	TGCGCCAGCAGCCAAGGACTCCGGACAGGGGTCAGGCAGCCCCAGCATTTT	CASSQGLRTGVRQPQHF
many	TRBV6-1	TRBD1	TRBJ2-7	TGTGCCAGCAGAACCAACAGGGGCGGCGAGCAGTACTTC	CASRTNRGGEQYF
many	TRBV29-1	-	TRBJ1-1	TGCAGCGTTGCCCAACAGTCCTTCGGTACTGAAGCTTTCTTT	CSVAQQSFGTEAFF
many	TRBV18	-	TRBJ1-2	TGTGCCAGCTCACCCGACTACAGACACGGGGGAAACTATGGCTACACCTTC	CASSPDYRHGGNYGYTF
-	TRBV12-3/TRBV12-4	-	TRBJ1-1	TGTGCCAGCAGCCCGCACCCGACAGGAAAGAACACTGAAGCTTTCTTT	CASSPHPTGKNTEAFF
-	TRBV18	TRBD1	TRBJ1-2	TGTGCCAGCTCACTTGGGACAGAACTCTATGGCTACACCTTC	CASSLGTELYGYTF
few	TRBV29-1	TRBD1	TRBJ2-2	TGCAGCGTTGTCACAGGGGTTCGCACCGGGGAGCTGTTTTTT	CSVVTGVRTGELFF
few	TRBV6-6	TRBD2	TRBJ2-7	TGTGCCAGCAGTTACGGACTAGCGGGGGGCGAGCAGTACTTC	CASSYGLAGGEQYF
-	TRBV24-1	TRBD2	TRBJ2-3	TGTGCCACCAGTGGGGGGGACTACACAGATACGCAGTATTTT	CATSGGDYTDTQYF
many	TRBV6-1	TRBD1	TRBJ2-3	TGTGCCAGCAGTGACAGGGGGCAGGGAGATACGCAGTATTTT	CASSDRGQGDTQYF
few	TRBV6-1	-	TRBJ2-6	TGTGCCAGCAGTTCGGGGTGGACCTCTGGGGCCAACGTCCTGACTTTC	CASSSGWTSGANVLTF
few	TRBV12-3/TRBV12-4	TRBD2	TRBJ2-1	TGTGCCAGCAGTTTGAGAGGGCGGGAGGGCCGCCATGAGCAGTTCTTC	CASSLRGREGRHEQFF
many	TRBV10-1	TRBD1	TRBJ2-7	TGCGCCAGCAGTAACGACAGGGGGCAGGTGCAGTACTTC	CASSNDRGQVQYF
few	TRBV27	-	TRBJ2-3	TGTGCCAGCAGTTTGTCCAGTCCCCCTCGGACAGATACGCAGTATTTT	CASSLSSPPRTDTQYF
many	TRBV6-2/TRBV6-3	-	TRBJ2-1	TGTGCCAGCAGGTGGACTGGAAACAATGAGCAGTTCTTC	CASRWTGNNEQFF
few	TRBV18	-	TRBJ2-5	TGTGCCAGCTCACCACCAAGGGGCCGGCAAGAGACCCAGTACTTC	CASSPPRGRQETQYF
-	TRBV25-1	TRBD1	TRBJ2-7	TGTGCCAGCAGTGGACAGGGAAAGTCCTACGAGCAGTACTTC	CASSGQGKSYEQYF
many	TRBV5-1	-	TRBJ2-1	TGCGCCAGCAGCTTGTGGGGTAGTGAGCAGTTCTTC	CASSLWGSEQFF
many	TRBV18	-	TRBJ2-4	TGTGCCAGCTCACCGGAAGTAAAACCCGTCAGACTAGCCAAAAACATTCAGTACTTC	CASSPEVKPVRLAKNIQYF
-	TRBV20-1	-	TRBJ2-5	TGCAGTGCTAGCTCCGATGCTAGCGCGACCAAGACCCAGTACTTC	CSASSDASATKTQYF
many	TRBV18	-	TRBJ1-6	TGTGCCAGCTCACTGCCCGAGGACAATTCACCCCTCCACTTT	CASSLPEDNSPLHF